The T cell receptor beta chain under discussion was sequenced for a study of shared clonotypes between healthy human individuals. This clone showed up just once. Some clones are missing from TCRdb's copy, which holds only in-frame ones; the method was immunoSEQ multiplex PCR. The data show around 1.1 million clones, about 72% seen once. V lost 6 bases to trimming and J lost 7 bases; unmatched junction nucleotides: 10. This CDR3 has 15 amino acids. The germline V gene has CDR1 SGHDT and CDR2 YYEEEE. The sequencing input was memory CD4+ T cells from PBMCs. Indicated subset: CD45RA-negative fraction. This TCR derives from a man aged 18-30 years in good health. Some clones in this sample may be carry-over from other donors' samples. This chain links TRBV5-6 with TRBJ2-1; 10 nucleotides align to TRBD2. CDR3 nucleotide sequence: TGTGCCAGCAACATGAGGGGACTAGCGCTTAATGAGCAGTTCTTC. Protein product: CASNMRGLALNEQFF.